This TCR beta chain was observed in a study of early T cells in non-severe SARS-CoV-2 infection. J gave up 3 bases and V 5 bases, and 6 bases lay outside the gene matches. This CDR3 comprises 15 residues. Germline V gene lookup returns CDR1 MNHNY and CDR2 SVGAGI (reference sequence). Molecules of cDNA were individually given unique molecular identifiers that were attached to them. TCRdb reprocessed the 5' RACE reads with MiXCR, giving one entry per CDR3 protein. This sample has 30,000 or so distinct CDR3 sequences, with roughly 6% found just once. This clonotype was recorded at least ten times. The sequence derives from an adult who was a healthcare worker with PCR-confirmed SARS-CoV-2 infection or an uninfected control (not recorded which). The V call is TRBV6-6, the J call TRBJ1-2, with 10 positions matching TRBD1. The specimen sequenced was whole blood. The CDR3 region is CASSDSGTGDYGYTF. The CDR3 DNA follows: TGTGCCAGCAGTGATTCCGGGACAGGGGACTATGGCTACACCTTC.